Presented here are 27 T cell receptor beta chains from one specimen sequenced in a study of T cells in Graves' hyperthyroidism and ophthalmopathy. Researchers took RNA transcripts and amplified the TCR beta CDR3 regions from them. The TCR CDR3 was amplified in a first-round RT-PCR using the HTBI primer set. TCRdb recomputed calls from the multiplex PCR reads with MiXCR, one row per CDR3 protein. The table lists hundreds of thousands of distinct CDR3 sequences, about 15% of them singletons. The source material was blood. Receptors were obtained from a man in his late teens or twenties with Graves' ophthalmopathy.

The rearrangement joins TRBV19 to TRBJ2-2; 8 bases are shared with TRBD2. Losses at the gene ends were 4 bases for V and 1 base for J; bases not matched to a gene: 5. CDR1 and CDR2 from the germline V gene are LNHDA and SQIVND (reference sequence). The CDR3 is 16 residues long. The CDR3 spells CASSTTGGLNTGELFF. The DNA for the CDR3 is TGTGCCAGTAGTACCACGGGAGGGTTGAACACCGGGGAGCTGTTTTTT. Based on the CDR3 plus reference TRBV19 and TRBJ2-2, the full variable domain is DGGITQSPKYLFRKEGQNVTLSCEQNLNHDAMYWYRQDPGQGLRLIYYSQIVNDFQKGDIAEGYSVSREKKESFPLTVTSAQKNPTAFYLCASSTTGGLNTGELFFGEGSRLTVL.

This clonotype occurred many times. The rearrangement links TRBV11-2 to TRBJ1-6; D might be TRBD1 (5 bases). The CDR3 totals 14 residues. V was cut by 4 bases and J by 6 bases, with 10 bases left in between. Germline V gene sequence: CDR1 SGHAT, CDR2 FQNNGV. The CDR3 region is CASSSKRGNSPLHF. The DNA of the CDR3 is TGTGCCAGCAGCTCAAAGAGGGGTAATTCACCCCTCCACTTT.

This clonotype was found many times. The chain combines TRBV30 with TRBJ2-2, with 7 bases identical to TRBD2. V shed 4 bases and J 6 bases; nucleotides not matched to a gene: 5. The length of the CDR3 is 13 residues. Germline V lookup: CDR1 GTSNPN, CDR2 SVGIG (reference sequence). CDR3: CAWIEGRAGELFF. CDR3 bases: TGTGCCTGGATTGAGGGGAGGGCCGGGGAGCTGTTTTTT.

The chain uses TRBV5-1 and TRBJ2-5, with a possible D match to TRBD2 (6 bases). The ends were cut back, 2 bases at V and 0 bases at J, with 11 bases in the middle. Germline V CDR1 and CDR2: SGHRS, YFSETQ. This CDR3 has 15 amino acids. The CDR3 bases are TGCGCCAGCAGCTTTAGCGGATCGTACCAAGAGACCCAGTACTTC. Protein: CASSFSGSYQETQYF.

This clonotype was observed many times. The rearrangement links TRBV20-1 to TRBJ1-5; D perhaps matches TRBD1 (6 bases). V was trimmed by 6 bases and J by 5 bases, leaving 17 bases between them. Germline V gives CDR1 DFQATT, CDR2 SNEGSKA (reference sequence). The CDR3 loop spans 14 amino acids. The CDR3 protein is CSAPRGGKDQPQHF. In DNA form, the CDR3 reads TGCAGTGCACCTCGAGGGGGGAAAGATCAGCCCCAGCATTTT.

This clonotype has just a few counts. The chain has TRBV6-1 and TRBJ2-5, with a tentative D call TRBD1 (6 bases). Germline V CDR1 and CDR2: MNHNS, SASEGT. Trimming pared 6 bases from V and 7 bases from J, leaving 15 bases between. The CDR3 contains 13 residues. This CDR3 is CASRGTLFGTQYF. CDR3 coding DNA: TGTGCCAGCAGGGGGACACTATTCGGGACCCAGTACTTC.

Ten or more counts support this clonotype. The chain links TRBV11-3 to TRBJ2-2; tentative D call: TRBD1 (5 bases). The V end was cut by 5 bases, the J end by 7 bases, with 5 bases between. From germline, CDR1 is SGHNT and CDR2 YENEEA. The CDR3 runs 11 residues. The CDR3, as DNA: TGTGCCAGCAGCAGGGGCGGGGAGCTGTTTTTT. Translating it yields CASSRGGELFF.

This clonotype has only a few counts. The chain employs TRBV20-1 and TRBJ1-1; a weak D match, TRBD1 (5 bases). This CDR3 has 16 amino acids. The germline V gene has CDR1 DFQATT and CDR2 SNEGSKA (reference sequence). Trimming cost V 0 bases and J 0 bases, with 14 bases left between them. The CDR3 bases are TGCAGTGCTAGAGAAAATACCGGGACGGTGAACACTGAAGCTTTCTTT. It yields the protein CSARENTGTVNTEAFF.

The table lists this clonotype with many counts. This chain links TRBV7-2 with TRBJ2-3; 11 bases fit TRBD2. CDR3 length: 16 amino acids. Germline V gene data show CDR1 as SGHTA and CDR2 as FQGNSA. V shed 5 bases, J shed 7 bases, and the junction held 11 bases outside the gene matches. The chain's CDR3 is CASSLISSGGVNTQYF. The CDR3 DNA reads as TGTGCCAGCAGCCTTATCAGTAGCGGGGGGGTAAATACGCAGTATTTT.

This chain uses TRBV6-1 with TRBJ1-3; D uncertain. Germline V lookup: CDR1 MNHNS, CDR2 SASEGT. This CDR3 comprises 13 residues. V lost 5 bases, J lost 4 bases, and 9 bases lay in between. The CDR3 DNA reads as TGTGCCAGCAGTCACAATGCAGGAAACACCATATATTTT. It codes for CASSHNAGNTIYF.

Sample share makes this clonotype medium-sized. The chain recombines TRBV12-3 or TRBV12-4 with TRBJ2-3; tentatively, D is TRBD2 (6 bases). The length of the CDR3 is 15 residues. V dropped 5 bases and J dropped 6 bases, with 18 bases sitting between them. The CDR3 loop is CASSDTGEGPDTQYF. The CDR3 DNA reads TGTGCCAGCAGTGATACGGGAGAAGGACCCGATACGCAGTATTTT.

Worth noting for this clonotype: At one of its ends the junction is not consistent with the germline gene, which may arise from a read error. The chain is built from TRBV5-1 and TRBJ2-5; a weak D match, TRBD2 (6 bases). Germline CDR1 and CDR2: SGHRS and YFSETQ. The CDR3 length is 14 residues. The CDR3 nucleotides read TGCGCCAGCAGCCCTGGCGGGAACCAAGAGACCCTGTACTTC. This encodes CASSPGGNQETLYF.

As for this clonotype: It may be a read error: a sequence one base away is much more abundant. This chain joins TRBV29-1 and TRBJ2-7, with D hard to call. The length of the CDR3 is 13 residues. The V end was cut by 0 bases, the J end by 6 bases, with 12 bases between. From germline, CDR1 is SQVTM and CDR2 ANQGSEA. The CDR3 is CSVEETGHCEQYF. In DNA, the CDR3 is TGCAGCGTTGAAGAGACCGGCCACTGCGAGCAGTACTTC.

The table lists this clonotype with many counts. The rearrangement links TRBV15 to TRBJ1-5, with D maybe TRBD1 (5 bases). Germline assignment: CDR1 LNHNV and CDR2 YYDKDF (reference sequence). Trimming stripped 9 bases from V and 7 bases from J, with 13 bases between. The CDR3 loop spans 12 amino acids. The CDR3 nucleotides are TGTGCCACTTCCAGGGTTGGACAGCCCCAGCATTTT. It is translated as CATSRVGQPQHF.

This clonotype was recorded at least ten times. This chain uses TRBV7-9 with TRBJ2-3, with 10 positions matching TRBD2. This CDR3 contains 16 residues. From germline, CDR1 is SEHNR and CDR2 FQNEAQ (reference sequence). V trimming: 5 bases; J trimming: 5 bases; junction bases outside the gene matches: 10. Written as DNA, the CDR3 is TGTGCCAGCAGCCCCCCAGCGGGGGGGACGGGAGATACGCAGTATTTT. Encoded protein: CASSPPAGGTGDTQYF.

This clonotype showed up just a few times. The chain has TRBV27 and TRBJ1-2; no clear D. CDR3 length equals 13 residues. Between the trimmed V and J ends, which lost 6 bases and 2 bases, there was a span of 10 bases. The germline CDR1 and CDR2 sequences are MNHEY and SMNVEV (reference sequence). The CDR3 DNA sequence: TGTGCCAGCAGAACCAGAAGGAACTATGGCTACACCTTC. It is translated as CASRTRRNYGYTF.

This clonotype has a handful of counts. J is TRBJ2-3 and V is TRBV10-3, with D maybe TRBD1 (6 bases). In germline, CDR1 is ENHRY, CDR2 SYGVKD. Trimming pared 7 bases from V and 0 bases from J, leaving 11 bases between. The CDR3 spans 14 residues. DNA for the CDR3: TGTGCCATCACGGGGCAGGGGAGCACAGATACGCAGTATTTT. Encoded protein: CAITGQGSTDTQYF.

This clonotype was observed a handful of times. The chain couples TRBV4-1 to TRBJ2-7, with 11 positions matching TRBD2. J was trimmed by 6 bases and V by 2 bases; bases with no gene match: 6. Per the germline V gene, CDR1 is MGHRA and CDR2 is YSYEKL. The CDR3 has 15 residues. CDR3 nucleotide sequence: TGCGCCAGCAGCCAACTACATAGCGGGGGGGCCGAGCAGTACTTC. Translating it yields CASSQLHSGGAEQYF.

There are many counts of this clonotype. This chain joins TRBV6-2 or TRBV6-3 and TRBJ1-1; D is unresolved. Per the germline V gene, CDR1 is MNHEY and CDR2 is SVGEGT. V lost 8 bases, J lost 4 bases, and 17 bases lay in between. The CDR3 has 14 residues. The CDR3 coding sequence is TGTGCCAGCGGTAACGGAGGGTGGCTCACTGAAGCTTTCTTT. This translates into CASGNGGWLTEAFF.

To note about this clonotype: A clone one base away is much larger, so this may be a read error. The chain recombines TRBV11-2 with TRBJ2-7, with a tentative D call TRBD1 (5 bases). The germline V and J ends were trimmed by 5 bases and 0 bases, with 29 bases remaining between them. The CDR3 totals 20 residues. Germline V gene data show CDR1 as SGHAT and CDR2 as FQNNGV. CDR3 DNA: TGTGCCAGCAGCCAACCGCTACAGGACCACCCTTCGAGGAGCTCCTACGAGCAGTACTTC. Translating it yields CASSQPLQDHPSRSSYEQYF.

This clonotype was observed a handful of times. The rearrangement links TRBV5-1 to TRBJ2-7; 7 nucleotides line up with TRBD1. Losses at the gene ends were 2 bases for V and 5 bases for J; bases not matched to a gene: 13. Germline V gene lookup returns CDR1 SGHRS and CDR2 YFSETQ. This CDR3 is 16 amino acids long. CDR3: CASSFQDHLGGDEQYF. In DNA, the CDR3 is TGCGCCAGCAGCTTTCAGGACCATTTAGGGGGCGACGAGCAGTACTTC. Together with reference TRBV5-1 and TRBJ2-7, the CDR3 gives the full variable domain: KAGVTQTPRYLIKTRGQQVTLSCSPISGHRSVSWYQQTPGQGLQFLFEYFSETQRNKGNFPGRFSGRQFSNSRSEMNVSTLELGDSALYLCASSFQDHLGGDEQYFGPGTRLTVT.

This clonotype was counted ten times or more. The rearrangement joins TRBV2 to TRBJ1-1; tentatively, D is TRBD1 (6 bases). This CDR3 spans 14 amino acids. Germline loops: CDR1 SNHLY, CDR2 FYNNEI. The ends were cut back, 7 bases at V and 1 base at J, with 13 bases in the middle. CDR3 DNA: TGTGCCAGCACCTTAGAGGGGGGGAACACTGAAGCTTTCTTT. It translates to CASTLEGGNTEAFF.

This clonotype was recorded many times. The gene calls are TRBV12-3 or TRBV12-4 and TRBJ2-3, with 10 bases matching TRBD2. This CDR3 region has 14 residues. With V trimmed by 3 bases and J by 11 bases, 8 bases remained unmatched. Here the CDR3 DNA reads TGTGCCAGCAGTTTCGGGCTAGCGGGGGTAGAGCAGTATTTT. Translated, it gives CASSFGLAGVEQYF.

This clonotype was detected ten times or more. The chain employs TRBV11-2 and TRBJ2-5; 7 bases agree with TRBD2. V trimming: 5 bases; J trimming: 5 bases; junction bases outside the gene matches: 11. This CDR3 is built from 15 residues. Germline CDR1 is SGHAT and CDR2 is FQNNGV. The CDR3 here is CASSPQTSLGETQYF. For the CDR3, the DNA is TGTGCCAGCAGCCCCCAGACTAGCCTGGGGGAGACCCAGTACTTC.

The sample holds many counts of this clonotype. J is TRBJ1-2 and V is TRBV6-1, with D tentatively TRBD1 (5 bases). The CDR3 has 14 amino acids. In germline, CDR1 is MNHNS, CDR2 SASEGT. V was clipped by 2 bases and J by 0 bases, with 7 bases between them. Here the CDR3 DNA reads TGTGCCAGCAGTGAAACAGGCCCTAACTATGGCTACACCTTC. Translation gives CASSETGPNYGYTF.

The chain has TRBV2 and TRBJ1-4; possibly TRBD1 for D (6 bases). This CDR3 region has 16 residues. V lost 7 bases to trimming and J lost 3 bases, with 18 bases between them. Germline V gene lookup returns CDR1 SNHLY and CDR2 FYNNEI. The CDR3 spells CASTEIRGAANEKLFF. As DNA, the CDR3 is TGTGCCAGCACCGAAATACGGGGGGCGGCTAATGAAAAACTGTTTTTT. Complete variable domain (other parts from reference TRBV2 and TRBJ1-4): EPEVTQTPSHQVTQMGQEVILRCVPISNHLYFYWYRQILGQKVEFLVSFYNNEISEKSEIFDDQFSVERPDGSNFTLKIRSTKLEDSAMYFCASTEIRGAANEKLFFGSGTQLSVL.

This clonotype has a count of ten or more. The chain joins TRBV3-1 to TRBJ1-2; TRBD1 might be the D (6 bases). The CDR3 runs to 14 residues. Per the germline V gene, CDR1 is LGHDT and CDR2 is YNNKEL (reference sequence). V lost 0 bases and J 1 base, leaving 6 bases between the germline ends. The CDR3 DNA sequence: TGTGCCAGCAGCCAAGAGGGACATAACTATGGCTACACCTTC. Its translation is CASSQEGHNYGYTF. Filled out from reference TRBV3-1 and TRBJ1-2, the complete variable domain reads DTAVSQTPKYLVTQMGNDKSIKCEQNLGHDTMYWYKQDSKKFLKIMFSYNNKELIINETVPNRFSPKSPDKAHLNLHINSLELGDSAVYFCASSQEGHNYGYTFGSGTRLTVV.